Described below is a single TCR beta chain sequence and its context. This specimen belongs to a study of blood T cell repertoires in COVID-19. On the study more broadly: Specimens from acute and convalescent COVID-19 originated in the United States, Italy and Spain.

Repertoires were generated with immunoSEQ multiplex PCR, while TCRdb's copy carries only in-frame clones and drops some. The sample lists 430,000 or so clones; roughly 90% were seen once. Trimming removed 4 bases at V and 4 bases at J, with 16 bases between. Germline V CDR1 and CDR2: MGHRA, YSYEKL. This CDR3 comprises 15 residues. A Seattle source enrolled patients during active infection and followed them longitudinally. The sequenced sample consisted of peripheral blood. The chain has TRBV4-1 and TRBJ1-1; D possibly corresponds to TRBD1 (5 bases). This TCR was sampled from a man aged 18 to 30 with COVID-19, enrolled during active disease. This CDR3 reads CASSPRAGESTEAFF. CDR3 nucleotides: TGCGCCAGCAGCCCGAGAGCGGGGGAGAGCACTGAAGCTTTCTTT.